Listed below are T cell receptor beta chains from one sample, sequenced in a study of patients and donors after allogeneic stem cell transplantation. TCRdb independently ran MiXCR on the RT-PCR reads; one entry per CDR3 protein. The sample lists a few hundred thousand distinct CDR3 sequences, around two fifths occurring once. The specimen was blood, either unsorted or a sorted T cell fraction (not recorded which). Receptor source: a human donor who was either an allogeneic HSCT recipient or a stem cell or donor lymphocyte infusion donor (not recorded which). It is not recorded whose cells these are; they may come from a transplant donor. CDR3s include the opening cysteine and the closing phenylalanine or tryptophan. The D gene is left open where the match is weak. Expanded clones are given a class, and other clones once, few, many or no size at all.

>.|TRBV30|TRBJ1-3|TRBD1
TGTGCCTGGGCTTTGACAGGGAATCCTGGAAACACCATATATTTT
CAWALTGNPGNTIYF
>few|TRBV7-2|TRBJ1-6|.
TGTGCCAGCAGCTTAGCCGGACCTGGTTCACCCCTCCACTTT
CASSLAGPGSPLHF
>.|TRBV12-3/TRBV12-4|TRBJ2-4|.
TGTGCCAGCAGCAACACATTAGCCAAAAACATTCAGTACTTC
CASSNTLAKNIQYF
>.|TRBV6-6|TRBJ2-7|TRBD1
TGTGCCAGCAGTTACTCCCGAACCCCCGAGGGACAGGGCTTCTACGAGCAGTACTTC
CASSYSRTPEGQGFYEQYF
>.|TRBV5-1|TRBJ2-3|.
TGCGCCAGCAGTTTCCTGGGTCCTCTCCGCACAGATACGCAGTATTTT
CASSFLGPLRTDTQYF
>.|TRBV12-3/TRBV12-4|TRBJ2-2|TRBD2
TGTGCCAGCAGTTTAGGGGCTAGCGGCAACACCGGGGAGCTGTTTTTT
CASSLGASGNTGELFF
>few|TRBV11-3|TRBJ1-6|.
TGTGCCAGCAGCTTAAGAAGAGGTTCACCCCTCCACTTT
CASSLRRGSPLHF
>.|TRBV5-1|TRBJ1-5|TRBD1
TGCGCCAGCAGCTTGGGGGGACAGGGGCATCAGCCCCAGCATTTT
CASSLGGQGHQPQHF
>many|TRBV12-3/TRBV12-4|TRBJ1-5|.
TGTGCCAGCAGTGTACAGGGAGGCAATCAGCCCCAGCATTTT
CASSVQGGNQPQHF
>few|TRBV28|TRBJ1-1|.
TGTGCCAGCAGTTTTCTTGACAGGAACTACACTGAAGCTTTCTTT
CASSFLDRNYTEAFF
>few|TRBV11-2|TRBJ1-1|.
TGTGCCAGCAGCTTATCGTTAGGGATGAACACTGAAGCTTTCTTT
CASSLSLGMNTEAFF
>.|TRBV5-4|TRBJ1-1|.
TGTGCCAGCAGCCCCCCCCTTAGGGTGGGGGCAACTGAAGCTTTCTTT
CASSPPLRVGATEAFF
>few|TRBV12-3/TRBV12-4|TRBJ1-1|.
TGTGCCAGCAGTTTAGGGCCGTTGGCTGAAGCTTTCTTT
CASSLGPLAEAFF
>few|TRBV5-1|TRBJ1-5|.
TGCGCCAGCAGCTTTACGGGAAATAGCAATCAGCCCCAGCATTTT
CASSFTGNSNQPQHF
>.|TRBV12-3/TRBV12-4|TRBJ2-1|TRBD1
TGTGCCAGCAGTTGGACAGGGGGCCCGACAAGCGGAAACTTCTTC
CASSWTGGPTSGNFF
>.|TRBV6-2/TRBV6-3|TRBJ1-1|.
TGTGCCAGCAGAGGACGGAATGCCCTCCGGAACACTGAAGCTTTCTTT
CASRGRNALRNTEAFF
>.|TRBV6-1|TRBJ1-3|TRBD1
TGTGCCACCCGGGACAGTGGAAACACCATATATTTT
CATRDSGNTIYF
>.|TRBV27|TRBJ1-4|TRBD1
TGTGCCAGCAGTAGGCTCTACAGGGGGCGTACGGGTGAAAAACTGTTTTTT
CASSRLYRGRTGEKLFF
>.|TRBV12-3/TRBV12-4|TRBJ2-5|.
TGTGCCAGCAGTTTGAATGAAGAGACCCAGTACTTC
CASSLNEETQYF
>few|TRBV20-1|TRBJ2-1|TRBD1
TGCAGTGCTAGAGGACGGGCACAGGGGAACAATGAGCAGTTCTTC
CSARGRAQGNNEQFF
>.|TRBV7-2|TRBJ2-1|TRBD1
TGTGCCAGCAGCTTAGATCAACAGGGGTACAATGAGCAGTTCTTC
CASSLDQQGYNEQFF
>few|TRBV28|TRBJ2-7|.
TGTGCCAGCACCATTGGACGGCAACCATTTTACGAGCAGTACTTC
CASTIGRQPFYEQYF
>.|TRBV5-1|TRBJ2-5|TRBD2
TGCGCCAGCAGCCGCGGGGGGGAAGAGACCCAGTACTTC
CASSRGGEETQYF
>.|TRBV12-3/TRBV12-4|TRBJ1-1|.
TGTGCCAGCAGAAAGAGTCTAGTCGAAGCTTCCTTT
CASRKSLVEASF
>few|TRBV6-4|TRBJ2-2|.
TGTGCCAGCAGTAGACTGCAGAACACCGGGGAGCTGTTTTTT
CASSRLQNTGELFF
>few|TRBV10-2|TRBJ2-4|.
TGCGCCAGCAGTGAGTCAGGGCCCAAAAACATTCAGTACTTC
CASSESGPKNIQYF
>.|TRBV6-2/TRBV6-3|TRBJ2-7|.
TGTGCCAGCAGTTACTTTGGCTTTCACTACGAGCAGTACTTC
CASSYFGFHYEQYF
>.|TRBV5-1|TRBJ2-7|TRBD1
TGCGCCAGCAGCCTATTGGACAGGGAATACGAGCAGTACTTC
CASSLLDREYEQYF
>once|TRBV5-1|TRBJ1-1|.
TGCGCCAGCAGCCTATCCCCGGGGGGAACTGAAGCTTTCTTT
CASSLSPGGTEAFF
>few|TRBV29-1|TRBJ1-2|.
TGCAGCGTTGTGGCCCCGGACGGCGTCTATGGCTACACCTTC
CSVVAPDGVYGYTF
>.|TRBV4-3|TRBJ1-4|.
TGCGCCAGCAGCCAAAACAGGGACACCAATGAAAAACTGTTTTTT
CASSQNRDTNEKLFF
>few|TRBV5-4|TRBJ1-2|TRBD1
TGTGCCAGCAGCAGGCGGGACAGGGTCTCCGGCTACACCTTC
CASSRRDRVSGYTF
>.|TRBV5-1|TRBJ2-5|TRBD2
TGCGCCAGCAGCCAGCGGGGCCAAGAGACCCAGTACTTC
CASSQRGQETQYF
>.|TRBV27|TRBJ1-5|TRBD1
TGTGCCAGCAGTTTCTCTCCGGGACAGGGGACCGATCAGCCCCAGCATTTT
CASSFSPGQGTDQPQHF
>.|TRBV4-1|TRBJ1-1|TRBD1
TGCGCCAGCAGCCAAGACGACAGGGGGAAGCGCAGGAACACTGAAGCTTTCTTT
CASSQDDRGKRRNTEAFF
>few|TRBV5-6|TRBJ1-6|.
TGTGCCAGCAGCTTAGGGGTGTGGGGACCTAATTCACCCCTCCACTTT
CASSLGVWGPNSPLHF
>.|TRBV4-1|TRBJ1-5|.
TGCGCCAGCAGCCGAGGGGTGGAGGATAGCAATCAGCCCCAGCATTTT
CASSRGVEDSNQPQHF
>few|TRBV29-1|TRBJ2-7|.
TGCAGCGTTGAAGTCGGGACCCACCTCAACGAGCAGTACTTC
CSVEVGTHLNEQYF
>.|TRBV6-5|TRBJ1-6|.
TGTGCCAGCAGTTACCGTCCGGGACAACGCAGCTCCTATAATTCACCCCTCCACTTT
CASSYRPGQRSSYNSPLHF
>.|TRBV11-2|TRBJ1-2|TRBD1
TGTGCCAGCAGCCCCCAATGGGACAGCTATGGCTACACCTTC
CASSPQWDSYGYTF